The 19 T cell receptor beta chains below come from one sample, sequenced in a study of blood T cell repertoires in COVID-19. Repertoires were generated with immunoSEQ multiplex PCR, while TCRdb's copy carries only in-frame clones and drops some. The sample carries hundreds of thousands of clones, more than 75% recorded once. Sequenced material: peripheral blood. The receptor source for this set is a man aged 50-60 years with COVID-19, enrolled during active disease.

This clone was detected a few times. The genes are TRBV28 and TRBJ2-7; 9 bases map to TRBD1. The CDR3 spans 14 residues. V dropped 7 bases and J dropped 6; count of bases not matched to a gene: 10. CDR1 is MDHEN and CDR2 is SYDVKM in the germline V gene. The chain's CDR3 is CASNSHRGLREQYF. The CDR3 bases are TGTGCCAGCAACTCGCACAGGGGGCTCCGCGAGCAGTACTTC.

CDR3 loop: CASSARVTSTDTQYF. The CDR3 DNA reads as TGTGCCAGCTCAGCGCGGGTTACTAGCACAGATACGCAGTATTTT. This chain uses TRBV18 with TRBJ2-3, with a weak D call TRBD2 (5 bases). Germline assignment: CDR1 KGHSH and CDR2 LQKENI. This CDR3 spans 15 amino acids. Between the trimmed V and J ends, which lost 5 bases and 0 bases, there was a span of 12 bases.

The chain employs TRBV19 and TRBJ1-3; the match to TRBD1 covers 7 bases. The CDR3 totals 16 residues. CDR1 and CDR2 from the germline V gene are LNHDA and SQIVND (reference sequence). Losses at the gene ends were 9 bases for V and 2 bases for J; bases not matched to a gene: 13. The CDR3 coding sequence is TGTGCCAGCAACTACAGAGACAGGGAGCCTGGAAACACCATATATTTT. Translating it yields CASNYRDREPGNTIYF.

This rearrangement joins TRBV5-1 to TRBJ2-2; TRBD1 agrees at 10 bases. V was clipped by 4 bases and J by 7 bases; unmatched bases: 16. The CDR3 loop spans 18 amino acids. CDR1 is SGHRS, CDR2 YFSETQ, per germline. The CDR3 DNA reads TGCGCCAGCAGCCTGATGCCCGGGACAGGGGCAACAGGCGGGGAGCTGTTTTTT. Its protein is CASSLMPGTGATGGELFF.

The CDR3 coding sequence is TGTGCCAGCAGTTACTCAGGGGGCGGGCAGCCCCAGCATTTT. Translating it yields CASSYSGGGQPQHF. This chain connects TRBV6-2 or TRBV6-3 to TRBJ1-5, with 7 bases aligning to TRBD1. The CDR3 totals 14 residues. The trim removed 0 bases at V and 7 bases at J, leaving 3 bases unmatched. Germline loops: CDR1 MNHEY, CDR2 SVGEGT.

This CDR3 is CASSRLAGGYNEQFF. The DNA for the CDR3 is TGCGCCAGCAGCCGACTAGCGGGAGGCTACAATGAGCAGTTCTTC. The genes are TRBV5-1 and TRBJ2-1; TRBD2 aligns across 13 bases. This CDR3 spans 15 amino acids. Germline lookup yields CDR1 SGHRS and CDR2 YFSETQ. V shed 4 bases and J 3 bases; nucleotides not matched to a gene: 1.

With regard to this clone: A junction end diverges from the germline sequence, so it may reflect a read error. The chain employs TRBV28 and TRBJ1-4; 9 positions match TRBD1. The CDR3 has 12 amino acids. Germline CDR1 MDHEN, CDR2 SYDVKM. CDR3 nucleotide sequence: TGTGCCAGCAGTTTCGGGGCGGGACAGGGAGTTTTT. Residues: CASSFGAGQGVF.

The J gene is TRBJ1-6, the V gene TRBV5-1; maybe TRBD1 (6 bases). Germline CDR1 SGHRS, CDR2 YFSETQ. The CDR3 consists of 14 residues. The V gene lost 1 base and the J gene lost 8 bases, with 10 bases spanning the gap. Here the CDR3 reads CASSLPDSYSPLHF. The CDR3 nucleotides read TGCGCCAGCAGCTTGCCGGACAGTTATTCACCCCTCCACTTT.

The chain joins TRBV6-5 to TRBJ1-4; 9 nucleotides line up with TRBD1. The ends lost 7 bases at V and 8 bases at J; junction bases unmatched: 8. The CDR3 totals 14 residues. Germline V CDR1 and CDR2: MNHEY, SVGAGI. The CDR3 sequence: CASTSGQGEEKLFF. As DNA, the CDR3 is TGTGCCAGCACCTCGGGACAGGGTGAAGAAAAACTGTTTTTT.

The chain recombines TRBV25-1 with TRBJ2-2; TRBD1 aligns across 8 bases. In germline, CDR1 is MGHDK, CDR2 SYGVNS. The CDR3 covers 17 residues. J was trimmed by 1 base and V by 0 bases; bases with no gene match: 4. The CDR3 DNA is TGTGCCAGCAGTGAATATGTACAGGGGGGGAACACCGGGGAGCTGTTTTTT. Encoded protein: CASSEYVQGGNTGELFF.

The CDR3 reads CASSQDRGLTTLNTGELFF. CDR3 in DNA: TGCGCCAGCAGCCAAGACAGGGGACTAACTACCCTAAACACCGGGGAGCTGTTTTTT. The V call is TRBV4-3, the J call TRBJ2-2; maybe TRBD2 (7 bases). The CDR3 sequence is 19 residues long. V shed 0 bases and J shed 2 bases, with 19 bases lying between them. In germline, CDR1 is LGHNA, CDR2 YSLEER.

The rearrangement joins TRBV30 to TRBJ1-1; D is undetermined. This CDR3 spans 12 amino acids. Germline lookup yields CDR1 GTSNPN and CDR2 SVGIG (reference sequence). Between the trimmed V and J ends, which lost 3 bases and 10 bases, there was a span of 15 bases. CDR3: CAWSLESRGAFF. The CDR3, as DNA: TGTGCCTGGAGCTTGGAGTCCCGGGGAGCTTTCTTT.

The chain uses TRBV27 and TRBJ1-1; TRBD1 might be the D (5 bases). Trimming pared 4 bases from V and 1 base from J, leaving 10 bases between. This CDR3 region has 14 residues. Germline-derived CDR1 and CDR2 are MNHEY and SMNVEV (reference sequence). The CDR3 spells CASSSGSGNTEAFF. Here the CDR3 DNA reads TGTGCCAGCAGTTCAGGGTCCGGGAACACTGAAGCTTTCTTT.

The chain recombines TRBV3-1 (or the pseudogene TRBV3-2) with TRBJ1-1; no firm D call. Germline assignment: CDR1 LGHDT and CDR2 YNNKEL (reference sequence). Trimming pared 1 base from V and 0 bases from J, leaving 15 bases between. This CDR3 has 17 amino acids. DNA of the CDR3: TGTGCCAGCAGCCAAGCCGGTAGGACGACTATGAACACTGAAGCTTTCTTT. It is translated as CASSQAGRTTMNTEAFF.

Of note for this clone: This specimen includes other DNA sequences encoding the same CDR3. The chain combines TRBV5-1 with TRBJ1-1; possible D gene TRBD1, 6 bases. V shed 0 bases and J shed 6 bases, with 6 bases lying between them. Germline V gene data show CDR1 as SGHRS and CDR2 as YFSETQ. The CDR3 totals 12 residues. In nucleotides, the CDR3 is TGCGCCAGCAGCTTGGGACAGGCTGAAGCTTTCTTT. Its translation: CASSLGQAEAFF.

The chain carries TRBV27 and TRBJ2-5; D ambiguous. Deletions cut 0 bases from V and 2 bases from J, with 4 bases between. Germline values: CDR1 MNHEY, CDR2 SMNVEV (reference sequence). The CDR3 runs 13 residues. The CDR3 loop reads CASSLSRQETQYF. The DNA for the CDR3 is TGTGCCAGCAGTTTATCTCGGCAAGAGACCCAGTACTTC.

The chain links TRBV7-8 to TRBJ1-1, with TRBD1 as a possible D gene (5 bases). The V gene's germline CDR1 is SGHVS and CDR2 FQNEAQ. The CDR3 contains 17 residues. Trimming stripped 5 bases from V and 0 bases from J, with 19 bases between. The CDR3 sequence: CASSIKNGGFMNTEAFF. As DNA, the CDR3 is TGTGCCAGCAGCATCAAAAACGGGGGGTTCATGAACACTGAAGCTTTCTTT.

CDR3 nucleotide sequence: TGTGCCAGCAGCCAAATGACAGGGGTGGACTATGGCTACACCTTC. Translation: CASSQMTGVDYGYTF. The chain joins TRBV4-2 to TRBJ1-2; TRBD1 matches at 8 bases. Germline assignment: CDR1 LGHNA and CDR2 YNFKEQ. This CDR3 contains 15 residues. V lost 2 bases, J lost 3 bases, and 5 bases stayed unmatched.

The chain uses TRBV21-1 and TRBJ2-7; the table's D call, TRBD1, was not checked against the DNA. TRBV21-1 is a documented pseudogene. This CDR3 contains 16 residues. The CDR3 nucleotides are TGTGCCAGCAGCAAAGGGGGCAGGGCAGTTAACTACGAGCAGTACTTC. Translated, it gives CASSKGGRAVNYEQYF.